This TCR beta chain was recovered during a study of control samples from healthy donors and cancer patients. Here immunoSEQ multiplex PCR was the method, and the copy in TCRdb shows in-frame clones only, minus some. The data contain roughly 32,000 clones, around 87% of them singletons. CDR3 size: 13 residues. Trimming at V came to 8 bases and at J to 3 bases, leaving 2 bases not matched to a gene. Per the germline V gene, CDR1 is KGHSH and CDR2 is LQKENI. The sample consisted of PBMCs. This clonotype was sampled from a woman aged 40 to 50 with lung cancer. The J gene is TRBJ2-5, the V gene TRBV18, with 11 bases fitting TRBD2. The CDR3 spells CASGTSGEETQYF. The CDR3 bases are TGTGCCAGCGGGACTAGCGGTGAAGAGACCCAGTACTTC.